The 14 T cell receptor beta chains given below trace back to one sample, sequenced in a study of T cell changes during pregnancy in multiple sclerosis. Sequenced by immunoSEQ multiplex PCR; TCRdb stores in-frame clones only, minus some. Counted here are under 65,000 clones, about 88% occurring once; the ten biggest clones make up 2.5% to 3.5%. The sequencing here drew on peripheral blood, taken in the first trimester of pregnancy. Source of these receptors: a female donor in good health, enrolled as a control in a pregnancy study.

This clone occurred a few times. The chain recombines TRBV5-1 with TRBJ2-7, with D tentatively TRBD2 (5 bases). CDR1 SGHRS and CDR2 YFSETQ come from the germline V gene. The CDR3 totals 13 residues. The V end was cut by 2 bases, the J end by 3 bases, with 9 bases between. CDR3 sequence reads: CASSLPRDYEQYF. In nucleotides, the CDR3 is TGCGCCAGCAGCTTACCCCGGGACTACGAGCAGTACTTC. Together with reference TRBV5-1 and TRBJ2-7, the CDR3 gives the full variable domain: KAGVTQTPRYLIKTRGQQVTLSCSPISGHRSVSWYQQTPGQGLQFLFEYFSETQRNKGNFPGRFSGRQFSNSRSEMNVSTLELGDSALYLCASSLPRDYEQYFGPGTRLTVT.

The genes are TRBV7-2 and TRBJ2-1, with D perhaps matching TRBD1 (5 bases). Trimming took off 1 base at V and 1 base at J, with 8 bases between the two ends. The V gene's germline CDR1 is SGHTA and CDR2 FQGNSA. The CDR3 contains 15 residues. CDR3 residues: CASSLGTLSYNEQFF. The CDR3 coding sequence is TGTGCCAGCAGCTTAGGGACACTATCCTACAATGAGCAGTTCTTC.

This clone was found once. The rearrangement uses TRBV10-3 and TRBJ2-1, with 7 bases that match TRBD1. The V gene's germline CDR1 is ENHRY and CDR2 SYGVKD. With 0 bases clipped from V and 7 bases from J, the junction kept 6 bases outside the gene matches. CDR3 length: 15 amino acids. CDR3 nucleotides: TGTGCCATCAGTGAGTCCGCGACAGGGAAGAATGAGCAGTTCTTC. Amino acids: CAISESATGKNEQFF.

The gene calls are TRBV7-8 and TRBJ1-5; 7 bases fit TRBD1. The germline CDR1 and CDR2 sequences are SGHVS and FQNEAQ. This CDR3 is built from 14 residues. Trimming took 5 bases from V and 5 from J; bases not matched to a gene: 6. The CDR3 sequence is CASSPGTVDQPQHF. CDR3 in DNA: TGTGCCAGCAGCCCCGGGACAGTCGATCAGCCCCAGCATTTT.

V and J are TRBV7-2 and TRBJ2-1; weak D call: TRBD2 (6 bases). This CDR3 region has 14 residues. Germline loops: CDR1 SGHTA, CDR2 FQGNSA. V dropped 3 bases and J dropped 12 bases, with 18 bases sitting between them. CDR3 bases: TGTGCCAGCAGCTTCGAGACTACTAGGAGGGGGCAGTTCTTC. Protein: CASSFETTRRGQFF.

The chain recombines TRBV2 with TRBJ1-6; 8 bases are shared with TRBD1. The germline V gene has CDR1 SNHLY and CDR2 FYNNEI. The CDR3 consists of 14 residues. J lost 10 bases, V lost 6 bases, and 8 bases had no gene match. The CDR3 sequence is CASRPGQGGSPLHF. The CDR3 DNA reads as TGTGCCAGCAGACCAGGACAGGGAGGATCACCCCTCCACTTT.

The V call is TRBV5-6, the J call TRBJ2-7; the match to TRBD1 covers 9 bases. Trimming removed 4 bases from V and 3 bases from J; junction bases left unmatched: 5. Germline V gene sequence: CDR1 SGHDT, CDR2 YYEEEE. The CDR3 is 14 residues long. CDR3 nucleotides: TGTGCCAGCAGCCACCCGACAGGGGGCTACGAGCAGTACTTC. It is translated as CASSHPTGGYEQYF.

The chain employs TRBV11-2 and TRBJ2-7; a possible D gene is TRBD2 (6 bases). This CDR3 is 17 amino acids long. CDR1 and CDR2 from the germline V gene are SGHAT and FQNNGV. V lost 4 bases to trimming and J lost 3 bases, with 22 bases between them. The DNA of the CDR3 is TGTGCCAGCAGCTCGCAGGGAGGCAGGGCGTTGTACTACGAGCAGTACTTC. This translates into CASSSQGGRALYYEQYF.

The chain carries TRBV28 and TRBJ2-7; 7 bases fit TRBD1. The CDR3 is made up of 15 amino acids. V lost 4 bases, J lost 4 bases, and 10 bases stayed unmatched. Germline V lookup: CDR1 MDHEN, CDR2 SYDVKM. CDR3 sequence (DNA): TGTGCCAGCAGTTCCTCAGGGGGAAGATGGTACGAGCAGTACTTC. Its translation: CASSSSGGRWYEQYF.

V usage is TRBV27 and J usage is TRBJ2-1; 10 bases map to TRBD2. Germline CDR1 is MNHEY and CDR2 is SMNVEV (reference sequence). CDR3 size: 16 residues. The V segment lost 3 bases and the J segment 6 bases; nucleotides outside the gene matches: 8. The CDR3 reads CASSLQKRGGINEQFF. Here the CDR3 DNA reads TGTGCCAGCAGTTTGCAAAAGCGGGGGGGGATCAATGAGCAGTTCTTC.

The V call is TRBV28, the J call TRBJ2-7; possibly TRBD2 for D (5 bases). Germline CDR1 MDHEN, CDR2 SYDVKM. V was clipped by 5 bases and J by 1 base, with 15 bases between them. The CDR3 consists of 15 residues. DNA for the CDR3: TGTGCCAGCAGTCTCCCCCCGGGGTCTTCCTACGAGCAGTACTTC. Encoded protein: CASSLPPGSSYEQYF. The entire variable domain, with the rest obtained from reference TRBV28 and TRBJ2-7, is as follows: DVKVTQSSRYLVKRTGEKVFLECVQDMDHENMFWYRQDPGLGLRLIYFSYDVKMKEKGDIPEGYSVSREKKERFSLILESASTNQTSMYLCASSLPPGSSYEQYFGPGTRLTVT.

The chain joins TRBV29-1 to TRBJ2-1; possible D gene TRBD2, 5 bases. V was clipped by 5 bases and J by 3 bases, with 17 bases between them. Per germline, CDR1 SQVTM and CDR2 ANQGSEA. The CDR3 extends over 15 amino acids. CDR3 in DNA: TGCAGCGTTCGCGCAGTAACTAGACGCTACAATGAGCAGTTCTTC. Translating gives CSVRAVTRRYNEQFF.

This chain connects TRBV5-1 to TRBJ2-5, with D tentatively TRBD1 (6 bases). This CDR3 region has 14 residues. Germline assignment: CDR1 SGHRS and CDR2 YFSETQ. V was pared by 2 bases and J by 2 bases, with 10 bases between. CDR3 in DNA: TGCGCCAGCAGCTTCCGGACAGAACAAGAGACCCAGTACTTC. It encodes CASSFRTEQETQYF.

The chain recombines TRBV5-4 with TRBJ2-5, with a possible D match to TRBD2 (6 bases). V lost 0 bases and J 4 bases, leaving 13 bases between the germline ends. CDR1 is SGHNT and CDR2 is YYREEE in the germline V gene (reference sequence). The CDR3 is 15 amino acids. The chain's CDR3 is CASSLGRREIETQYF. The CDR3 DNA sequence: TGTGCCAGCAGCTTGGGTCGGCGGGAAATAGAGACCCAGTACTTC.